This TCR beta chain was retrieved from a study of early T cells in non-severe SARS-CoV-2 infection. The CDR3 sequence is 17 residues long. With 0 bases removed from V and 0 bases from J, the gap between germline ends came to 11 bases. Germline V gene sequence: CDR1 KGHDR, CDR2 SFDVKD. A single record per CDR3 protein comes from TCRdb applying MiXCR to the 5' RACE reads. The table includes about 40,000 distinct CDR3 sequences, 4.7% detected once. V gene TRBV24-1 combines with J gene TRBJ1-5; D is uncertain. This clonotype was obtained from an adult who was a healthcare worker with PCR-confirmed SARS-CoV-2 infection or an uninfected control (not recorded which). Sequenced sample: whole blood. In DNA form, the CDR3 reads TGTGCCACCAGTGATTTGGCCTGTATATATAGCAATCAGCCCCAGCATTTT. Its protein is CATSDLACIYSNQPQHF.